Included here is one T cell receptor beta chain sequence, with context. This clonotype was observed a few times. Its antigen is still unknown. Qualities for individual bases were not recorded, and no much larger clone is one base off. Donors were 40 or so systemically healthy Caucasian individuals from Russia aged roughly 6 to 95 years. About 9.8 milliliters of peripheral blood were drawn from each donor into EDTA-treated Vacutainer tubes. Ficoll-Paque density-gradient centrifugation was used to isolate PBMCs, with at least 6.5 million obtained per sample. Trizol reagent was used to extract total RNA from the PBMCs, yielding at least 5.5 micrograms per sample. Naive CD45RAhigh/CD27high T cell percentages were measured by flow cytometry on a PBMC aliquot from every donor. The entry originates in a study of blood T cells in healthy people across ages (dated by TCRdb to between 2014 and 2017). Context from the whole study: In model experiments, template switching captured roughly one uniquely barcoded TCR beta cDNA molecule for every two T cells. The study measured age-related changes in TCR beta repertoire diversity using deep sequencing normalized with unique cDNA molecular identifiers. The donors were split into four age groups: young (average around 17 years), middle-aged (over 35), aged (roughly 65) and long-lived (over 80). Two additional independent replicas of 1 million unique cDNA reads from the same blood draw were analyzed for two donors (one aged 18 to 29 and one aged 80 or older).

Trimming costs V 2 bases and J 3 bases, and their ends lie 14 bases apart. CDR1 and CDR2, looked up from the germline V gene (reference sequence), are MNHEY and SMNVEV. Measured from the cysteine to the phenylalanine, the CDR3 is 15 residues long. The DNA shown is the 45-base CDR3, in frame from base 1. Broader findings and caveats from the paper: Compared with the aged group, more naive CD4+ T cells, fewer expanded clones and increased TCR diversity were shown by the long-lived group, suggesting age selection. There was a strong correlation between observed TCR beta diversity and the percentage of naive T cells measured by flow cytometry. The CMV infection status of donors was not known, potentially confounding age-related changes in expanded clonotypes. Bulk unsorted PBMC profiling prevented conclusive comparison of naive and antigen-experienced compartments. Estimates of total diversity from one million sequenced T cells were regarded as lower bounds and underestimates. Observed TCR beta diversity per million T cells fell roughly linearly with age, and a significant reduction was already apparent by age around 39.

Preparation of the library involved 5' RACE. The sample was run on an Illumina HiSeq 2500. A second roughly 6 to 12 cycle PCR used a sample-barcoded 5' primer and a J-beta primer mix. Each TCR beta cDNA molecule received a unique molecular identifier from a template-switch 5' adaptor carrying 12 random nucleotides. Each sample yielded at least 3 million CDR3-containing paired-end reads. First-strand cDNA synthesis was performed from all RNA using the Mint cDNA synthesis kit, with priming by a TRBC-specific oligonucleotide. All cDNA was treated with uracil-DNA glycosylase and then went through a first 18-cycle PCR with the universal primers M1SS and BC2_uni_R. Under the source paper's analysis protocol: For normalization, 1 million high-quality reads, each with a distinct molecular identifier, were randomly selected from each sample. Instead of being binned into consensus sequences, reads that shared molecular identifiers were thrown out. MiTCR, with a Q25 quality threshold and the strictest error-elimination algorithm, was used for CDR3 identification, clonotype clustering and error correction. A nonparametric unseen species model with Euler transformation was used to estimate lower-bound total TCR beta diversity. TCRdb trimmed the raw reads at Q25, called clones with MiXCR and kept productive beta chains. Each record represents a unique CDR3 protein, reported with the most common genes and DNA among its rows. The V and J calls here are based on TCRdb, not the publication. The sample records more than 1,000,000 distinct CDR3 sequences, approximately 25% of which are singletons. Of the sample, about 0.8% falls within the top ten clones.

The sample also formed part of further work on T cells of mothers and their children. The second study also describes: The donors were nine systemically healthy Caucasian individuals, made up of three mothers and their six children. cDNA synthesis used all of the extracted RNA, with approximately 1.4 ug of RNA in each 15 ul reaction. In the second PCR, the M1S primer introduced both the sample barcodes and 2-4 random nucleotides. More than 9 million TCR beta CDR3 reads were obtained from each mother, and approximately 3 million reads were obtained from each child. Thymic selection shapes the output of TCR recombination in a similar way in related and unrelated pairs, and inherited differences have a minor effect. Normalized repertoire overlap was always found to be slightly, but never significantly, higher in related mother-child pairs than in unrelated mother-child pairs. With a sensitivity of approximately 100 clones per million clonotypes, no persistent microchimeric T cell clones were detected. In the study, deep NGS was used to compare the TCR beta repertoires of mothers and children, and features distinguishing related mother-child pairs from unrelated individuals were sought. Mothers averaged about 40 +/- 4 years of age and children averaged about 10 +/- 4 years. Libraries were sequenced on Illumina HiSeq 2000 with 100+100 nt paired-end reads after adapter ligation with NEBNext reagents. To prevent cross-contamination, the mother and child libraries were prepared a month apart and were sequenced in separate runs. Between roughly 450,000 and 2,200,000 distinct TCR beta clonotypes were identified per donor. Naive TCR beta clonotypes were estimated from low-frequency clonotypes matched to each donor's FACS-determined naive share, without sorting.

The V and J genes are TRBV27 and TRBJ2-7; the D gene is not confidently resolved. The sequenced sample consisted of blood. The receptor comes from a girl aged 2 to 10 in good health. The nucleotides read TGTGCCAGCAGTTTAAGGTTCGGTGGGCGCTACGAGCAGTACTTC. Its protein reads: CASSLRFGGRYEQYF.